The 14 T cell receptor beta chains in this list originate from one sample, sequenced in a study of blood T cells in healthy people across ages. Together with a sample-barcoded 5' primer, a J-beta primer mix was included in a second PCR lasting roughly 6 to 12 cycles. TCRdb redid the calling of the 5' RACE reads with MiXCR, one entry per CDR3 protein. The top ten hold 9.5% to 13% of the sample, which has 800,000 to 950,000 distinct CDR3 sequences, just under 30% seen once. These same data were also listed under a study on T cells of mothers and their children.

The source material was blood. These receptors were obtained from a woman aged 40 to 50 in good health.

This clonotype was seen only a few times. This chain joins TRBV12-3 or TRBV12-4 and TRBJ1-2; 7 nucleotides line up with TRBD1. CDR3 length equals 15 residues. The ends lost 1 base at V and 3 bases at J; junction bases unmatched: 5. The CDR3 DNA sequence: TGTGCCAGCAGTTTAGGAGGCAGGGGGGACTATGGCTACACCTTC. Protein product: CASSLGGRGDYGYTF.

Turning to this clonotype: A read error is possible here, since a much larger clone lies one base away. The V gene is TRBV7-3, the J gene TRBJ2-1; possibly TRBD1 for D (6 bases). The CDR3 contains 16 residues. The germline CDR1 and CDR2 sequences are SGHTA and FQGTGA. CDR3 bases: TGTGCCAGCAGCCTTTCAGGGGTTAGCTCCTACGATGAGCAGTTCTTC. Translation gives CASSLSGVSSYDEQFF.

The J gene is TRBJ2-7, the V gene TRBV3-1; D remains ambiguous. The CDR3 is made up of 15 amino acids. V dropped 1 base and J dropped 1 base, with 11 bases sitting between them. In germline, CDR1 is LGHDT, CDR2 YNNKEL (reference sequence). The CDR3 sequence: CASSQVWGLSYEQYF. The CDR3 DNA sequence: TGTGCCAGCAGCCAAGTCTGGGGTCTATCCTACGAGCAGTACTTC.

Details on this clonotype: A much larger clone lies one base from this, so it may be a read error. V usage is TRBV20-1 and J usage is TRBJ2-1; a weak D match, TRBD2 (6 bases). V dropped 3 bases and J dropped 0 bases, with 9 bases sitting between them. Germline V gene data show CDR1 as DFQATT and CDR2 as SNEGSKA (reference sequence). This CDR3 comprises 14 residues. The CDR3 region has the DNA TGCAGTGCTAGTCTGGGGGGCTCCTACAATGAGCAGTTCTTC. Translating gives CSASLGGSYNEQFF.

The V and J genes are TRBV2 and TRBJ1-5; TRBD1 matches 7 bases. V shed 6 bases, J shed 3 bases, and the junction held 8 bases outside the gene matches. The length of the CDR3 is 15 residues. Germline-derived CDR1 and CDR2 are SNHLY and FYNNEI. The CDR3 bases are TGTGCCAGCAGAGGTACAGGGGCCCACAATCAGCCCCAGCATTTT. The encoded protein is CASRGTGAHNQPQHF.

The rearrangement links TRBV24-1 to TRBJ2-3, with D hard to call. Germline assignment: CDR1 KGHDR and CDR2 SFDVKD. V gave up 1 base and J gave up 5 bases, with 6 bases separating them. The CDR3 loop spans 13 amino acids. Here the CDR3 reads CATSDFARDTQYF. The CDR3 coding sequence is TGTGCCACCAGTGATTTTGCCCGAGATACGCAGTATTTT.

This clonotype was recorded once. This sequence may be a read error, since a much larger clone differs from it by one base. V gene TRBV10-3 combines with J gene TRBJ2-7, with TRBD2 matching over 8 bases. CDR3 length: 16 amino acids. Per germline, CDR1 ENHRY and CDR2 SYGVKD. This CDR3 reads CTISEFSGVSSYEQYF. CDR3 sequence (DNA): TGTACCATCAGTGAGTTTAGCGGGGTTAGCTCCTACGAGCAGTACTTC.

J is TRBJ2-4 and V is TRBV14; D unresolved. This CDR3 spans 15 amino acids. V was clipped by 4 bases and J by 6 bases, with 16 bases between them. The germline CDR1 and CDR2 sequences are SGHDN and FVKESK. Here the CDR3 reads CASSRNRGSSNIQYF. In DNA form, the CDR3 reads TGTGCCAGCAGCCGTAATAGAGGTTCTTCAAACATTCAGTACTTC.

This chain uses TRBV10-3 with TRBJ2-4, with D perhaps assigned TRBD1 or TRBD2 (7 bases each). Near its end, the DNA agrees better with TRBJ2-7, so the J call may be wrong. Germline V CDR1 and CDR2: ENHRY, SYGVKD. CDR3 length: 13 residues. Here the CDR3 reads CAIGEGAGYEQYF. The CDR3, as DNA: TGTGCCATCGGGGAGGGGGCCGGGTACGAGCAGTACTTC.

This clonotype was detected a few times. The rearrangement uses TRBV7-3 and TRBJ2-7, with 8 positions matching TRBD1. The CDR3 loop spans 13 amino acids. Germline V gene lookup returns CDR1 SGHTA and CDR2 FQGTGA. Germline trimming cut 4 bases from V and 5 bases from J; bases unmatched to any gene: 4. CDR3 amino acids: CASSSGQGDEQYF. The CDR3 coding sequence is TGTGCCAGCAGCTCCGGACAGGGTGACGAGCAGTACTTC.

The V call is TRBV5-1, the J call TRBJ1-1; D unresolved. This CDR3 spans 15 amino acids. V lost 0 bases, J lost 1 base, and 10 bases lay in between. The germline gives CDR1 SGHRS, CDR2 YFSETQ. The CDR3 DNA is TGCGCCAGCAGCTTGGAGCGGCCCGAGAACACTGAAGCTTTCTTT. Amino acids: CASSLERPENTEAFF.

Comments on this clonotype: This CDR3 fails to terminate in the conserved phenylalanine or tryptophan, so it likely reflects a read error. The DNA is left out, because the CDR3 cannot be placed on it with certainty; the CDR3 is given as TCRdb lists it. This chain links TRBV7-2 with TRBJ2-5; TRBD1, the table's D call, was not compared with the DNA. The CDR3 comprises 16 residues, both ends counted. In germline, CDR1 is SGHTA, CDR2 FQGNSA. This CDR3 is CASSLALARGWRPSTS.

This clonotype was found a few times. The chain has TRBV5-1 and TRBJ1-6, with D unclear. This CDR3 region has 15 residues. Looked up from germline, CDR1 is SGHRS and CDR2 is YFSETQ. The germline V and J ends were trimmed by 0 bases and 7 bases, with 11 bases remaining between them. This CDR3 reads CASSLDGLGNSPLHF. The CDR3 coding sequence is TGCGCCAGCAGCTTGGATGGCCTGGGGAATTCACCCCTCCACTTT. Supplemented by reference TRBV5-1 and TRBJ1-6, the full variable domain reads KAGVTQTPRYLIKTRGQQVTLSCSPISGHRSVSWYQQTPGQGLQFLFEYFSETQRNKGNFPGRFSGRQFSNSRSEMNVSTLELGDSALYLCASSLDGLGNSPLHFGNGTRLTVT.

This clonotype has ten or more counts. The chain couples TRBV5-1 to TRBJ1-5; D is unclear. Trimming stripped 0 bases from V and 5 bases from J, with 6 bases between. Germline CDR1 is SGHRS and CDR2 is YFSETQ. The CDR3 extends over 13 amino acids. Here the CDR3 DNA reads TGCGCCAGCAGCTTGGATGAGTATCAGCCCCAGCATTTT. Encoded protein: CASSLDEYQPQHF.